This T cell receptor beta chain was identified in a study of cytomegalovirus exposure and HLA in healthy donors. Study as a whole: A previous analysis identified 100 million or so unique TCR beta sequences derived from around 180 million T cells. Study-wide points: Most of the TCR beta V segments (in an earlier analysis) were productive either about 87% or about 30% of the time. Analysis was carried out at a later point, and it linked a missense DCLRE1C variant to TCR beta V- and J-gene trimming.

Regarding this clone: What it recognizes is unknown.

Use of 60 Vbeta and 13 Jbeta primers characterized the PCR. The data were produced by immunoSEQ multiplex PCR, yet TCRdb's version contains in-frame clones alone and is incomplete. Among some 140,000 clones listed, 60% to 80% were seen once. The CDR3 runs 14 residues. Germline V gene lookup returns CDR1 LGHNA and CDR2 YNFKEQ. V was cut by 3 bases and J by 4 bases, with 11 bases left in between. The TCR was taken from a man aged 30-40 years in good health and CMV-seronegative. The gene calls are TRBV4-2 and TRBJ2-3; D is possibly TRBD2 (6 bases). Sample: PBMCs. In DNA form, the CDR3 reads TGTGCCAGCAGCCACAGGAGGGCCTCAGATACGCAGTATTTT. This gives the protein CASSHRRASDTQYF.